The next 31 T cell receptor beta chains were all read from a single sample in a study of T-cell memory formation after mild COVID-19. Each CDR3 protein gets one entry after TCRdb re-called the 5' RACE reads with MiXCR. The table records over 400,000 distinct CDR3 sequences, more than 20% of them present only once. Source material: PBMCs or a T cell subset sorted from them (not recorded which). These receptors all stem from an adult woman who had mild COVID-19 (a few samples of this study predate the infection). Cell type and time point are not known.

This chain links TRBV24-1 with TRBJ2-2, with a possible D match to TRBD2 (6 bases). The CDR3 totals 13 residues. CDR1 and CDR2 (germline): KGHDR, SFDVKD. Trimming shortened V by 4 bases and J by 7 bases, and 9 bases separated the two germline ends. The CDR3 DNA reads TGTGCCACCAGTGAAGGAGGGATCGGGGAGCTGTTTTTT. This sequence encodes CATSEGGIGELFF.

This clonotype has only one observation. The CDR3 region is CATSDGTTGVYGYTF. CDR3 bases: TGTGCCACCAGTGATGGGACTACGGGGGTCTATGGCTACACCTTC. The rearrangement links TRBV24-1 to TRBJ1-2, with D perhaps TRBD1 (5 bases). CDR1 and CDR2 (germline): KGHDR, SFDVKD. The CDR3 consists of 15 residues. V was pared by 3 bases and J by 4 bases, with 14 bases between.

V and J are TRBV24-1 and TRBJ1-1; D is undetermined. V shed 1 base and J shed 5 bases, with 7 bases lying between them. The length of the CDR3 is 13 residues. In germline, CDR1 is KGHDR, CDR2 SFDVKD. The CDR3 region is CATSDFSGTEAFF. The DNA of the CDR3 is TGTGCCACCAGTGATTTTTCGGGGACTGAAGCTTTCTTT.

The chain combines TRBV29-1 with TRBJ1-5, with D possibly matching TRBD1 (5 bases). Germline V gene lookup returns CDR1 SQVTM and CDR2 ANQGSEA. CDR3 length equals 15 residues. Trimming took off 5 bases at V and 2 bases at J, with 16 bases between the two ends. This CDR3 reads CSVILQGAGNQPQHF. In nucleotides, the CDR3 is TGCAGCGTTATCCTTCAGGGAGCTGGCAATCAGCCCCAGCATTTT.

The chain joins TRBV7-6 to TRBJ2-5; no definite D call. CDR3 length: 14 residues. The germline V gene encodes CDR1 SGHVS and CDR2 FNYEAQ. The V and J ends lost 2 bases and 5 bases respectively, with 12 bases between them. The CDR3 loop reads CASSLSQRGETQYF. The CDR3 DNA reads as TGTGCCAGCAGCTTAAGTCAGCGTGGGGAGACCCAGTACTTC.

The rearrangement joins TRBV7-6 to TRBJ1-1; no clear D. Deletions cut 5 bases from V and 5 bases from J, with 15 bases between. The CDR3 has 14 residues. The germline V gene has CDR1 SGHVS and CDR2 FNYEAQ. CDR3 in amino acids: CASSPGGVGTEAFF. CDR3 DNA sequence: TGTGCCAGCAGCCCTGGCGGGGTTGGGACTGAAGCTTTCTTT.

This clonotype showed up just a few times. This chain joins TRBV6-5 and TRBJ2-1, with 9 positions matching TRBD1. The germline gives CDR1 MNHEY, CDR2 SVGAGI. The CDR3 covers 16 residues. V was clipped by 4 bases and J by 3 bases; unmatched bases: 7. CDR3 in DNA: TGTGCCAGCAGTTTCTCCCGGGACAGGGTCTACAATGAGCAGTTCTTC. Translation gives CASSFSRDRVYNEQFF.

This clonotype was observed a few times. The rearrangement uses TRBV3-1 and TRBJ2-7, with D tentatively TRBD1 or TRBD2 (5 bases each). Deletions cut 6 bases from V and 2 bases from J, with 17 bases between. This CDR3 is 15 amino acids long. Germline CDR1 and CDR2: LGHDT and YNNKEL (reference sequence). As DNA, the CDR3 is TGTGCCAGCAGACACCGGGACGGAGTCACCTACGAGCAGTACTTC. The encoded protein is CASRHRDGVTYEQYF.

This clonotype was picked up a small number of times. CDR3 DNA sequence: TGTGCCAGCCGGGGGCCCTATGGCTACACCTTC. Its translation is CASRGPYGYTF. This rearrangement joins TRBV12-3 or TRBV12-4 to TRBJ1-2; possibly TRBD1 for D (6 bases). The CDR3 totals 11 residues. V gave up 8 bases and J gave up 4 bases, with 8 bases separating them.

The chain carries TRBV25-1 and TRBJ2-1; D not resolved. Germline V CDR1 and CDR2: MGHDK, SYGVNS. The V and J ends lost 4 bases and 0 bases respectively, with 10 bases between them. This CDR3 is 15 amino acids long. CDR3 DNA sequence: TGTGCCAGCAGTGGGGCACAGATCTCCTACAATGAGCAGTTCTTC. Translation: CASSGAQISYNEQFF.

Only one count was recorded for this clonotype. This chain uses TRBV30 with TRBJ1-1; D gene unclear. The CDR3 is 11 residues long. Germline V gene sequence: CDR1 GTSNPN, CDR2 SVGIG (reference sequence). The CDR3 protein is CAGELGTEAFF. The CDR3 region has the DNA TGTGCTGGGGAGTTGGGCACTGAAGCTTTCTTT.

The J gene is TRBJ2-5, the V gene TRBV27, with D perhaps TRBD2 (5 bases). V gave up 1 base and J gave up 5 bases, with 11 bases separating them. Germline lookup yields CDR1 MNHEY and CDR2 SMNVEV (reference sequence). The CDR3 sequence is 14 residues long. As DNA, the CDR3 is TGTGCCAGCAGTTTATGGACTTCGGGGGAGACCCAGTACTTC. Encoded protein: CASSLWTSGETQYF.

In its sample, this clonotype was seen a few times. This chain links TRBV28 with TRBJ2-1; D unresolved. The CDR3 loop spans 13 amino acids. Germline V gives CDR1 MDHEN, CDR2 SYDVKM. V was trimmed by 6 bases and J by 3 bases, leaving 9 bases between them. In nucleotides, the CDR3 is TGTGCCAGCAGCCGTTTGATCTACAATGAGCAGTTCTTC. Translated, it gives CASSRLIYNEQFF. The full variable domain, completed using reference TRBV28 and TRBJ2-1, is DVKVTQSSRYLVKRTGEKVFLECVQDMDHENMFWYRQDPGLGLRLIYFSYDVKMKEKGDIPEGYSVSREKKERFSLILESASTNQTSMYLCASSRLIYNEQFFGPGTRLTVL.

In its sample, this clonotype was seen a few times. This chain links TRBV9 with TRBJ2-1; 13 nucleotides agree with TRBD2. The CDR3 extends over 16 amino acids. Germline CDR1 reads SGDLS; CDR2 reads YYNGEE. The ends lost 4 bases at V and 7 bases at J; junction bases unmatched: 8. CDR3 in amino acids: CASSFALAGGRNEQFF. CDR3 coding DNA: TGTGCCAGCAGCTTCGCACTAGCGGGAGGGCGGAATGAGCAGTTCTTC.

The genes are TRBV5-4 and TRBJ2-5; D unresolved. Germline-derived CDR1 and CDR2 are SGHNT and YYREEE (reference sequence). The CDR3 has 13 amino acids. Trimming pared 4 bases from V and 3 bases from J, leaving 10 bases between. CDR3: CASSPFLKETQYF. CDR3 coding DNA: TGTGCCAGCAGCCCGTTTTTGAAAGAGACCCAGTACTTC. Full variable domain (outside the CDR3, taken from reference TRBV5-4 and TRBJ2-5): ETGVTQSPTHLIKTRGQQVTLRCSSQSGHNTVSWYQQALGQGPQFIFQYYREEENGRGNFPPRFSGLQFPNYSSELNVNALELDDSALYLCASSPFLKETQYFGPGTRLLVL.

Only one count was recorded for this clonotype. The gene calls are TRBV20-1 and TRBJ2-3; D may be TRBD1 (6 bases). The V gene lost 6 bases and the J gene lost 3 bases, with 16 bases spanning the gap. The CDR3 has 14 residues. From germline, CDR1 is DFQATT and CDR2 SNEGSKA (reference sequence). The CDR3 reads CSASDRVRTDTQYF. CDR3 bases: TGCAGTGCATCGGACAGAGTAAGGACAGATACGCAGTATTTT.

This rearrangement joins TRBV29-1 to TRBJ2-3, with TRBD2 identical over 8 bases. The CDR3 is 14 amino acids. Trimming at V came to 2 bases and at J to 5 bases, leaving 6 bases not matched to a gene. From germline, CDR1 is SQVTM and CDR2 ANQGSEA. The CDR3 loop is CSVETGGPGDTQYF. The CDR3 DNA reads TGCAGCGTTGAAACGGGAGGGCCTGGAGATACGCAGTATTTT.

The chain has TRBV7-8 and TRBJ2-2; 8 bases are shared with TRBD1. In germline, CDR1 is SGHVS, CDR2 FQNEAQ. The CDR3 has 15 amino acids. The V and J ends lost 3 bases and 7 bases, in that order; junction bases with no gene match: 7. The CDR3 spells CASSFDRGSVGELFF. CDR3 DNA sequence: TGTGCCAGCAGCTTTGACAGGGGCTCTGTCGGGGAGCTGTTTTTT.

The V gene is TRBV5-6, the J gene TRBJ2-1; D perhaps matches TRBD1 (5 bases). The CDR3 sequence is 17 residues long. Germline CDR1 SGHDT, CDR2 YYEEEE. V lost 2 bases to trimming and J lost 8 bases, with 23 bases between them. CDR3 protein: CASSFNVPRVVRDEQFF. The CDR3 region has the DNA TGTGCCAGCAGCTTCAACGTCCCCAGGGTTGTCCGGGATGAGCAGTTCTTC. Combining the CDR3 with reference TRBV5-6 and TRBJ2-1 gives the whole variable domain DAGVTQSPTHLIKTRGQQVTLRCSPKSGHDTVSWYQQALGQGPQFIFQYYEEEERQRGNFPDRFSGHQFPNYSSELNVNALLLGDSALYLCASSFNVPRVVRDEQFFGPGTRLTVL.

V is TRBV20-1 and J is TRBJ2-7; unclear D gene. Germline V gene lookup returns CDR1 DFQATT and CDR2 SNEGSKA (reference sequence). V was clipped by 0 bases and J by 0 bases, with 15 bases between them. The CDR3 has 16 amino acids. The CDR3 bases are TGCAGTGCTAGAGATCGGAAAGCGTCCAGCTCCTACGAGCAGTACTTC. Protein: CSARDRKASSSYEQYF.

This clonotype has just a few counts. The chain employs TRBV7-9 and TRBJ2-7, with TRBD2 identical over 7 bases. Germline V gives CDR1 SEHNR, CDR2 FQNEAQ (reference sequence). The CDR3 contains 15 residues. Trimming removed 6 bases from V and 1 base from J; junction bases left unmatched: 9. The CDR3 spells CASSYEERGSYEQYF. The CDR3, as DNA: TGTGCCAGCAGTTACGAGGAGCGGGGTTCCTACGAGCAGTACTTC. Supplemented by reference TRBV7-9 and TRBJ2-7, the full variable domain reads DTGVSQNPRHKITKRGQNVTFRCDPISEHNRLYWYRQTLGQGPEFLTYFQNEAQLEKSRLLSDRFSAERPKGSFSTLEIQRTEQGDSAMYLCASSYEERGSYEQYFGPGTRLTVT.

The chain joins TRBV24-1 to TRBJ1-5; 9 nucleotides line up with TRBD1. The V gene's germline CDR1 is KGHDR and CDR2 SFDVKD. The CDR3 is 15 residues long. V gave up 4 bases and J gave up 4 bases; unmatched junction bases: 4. The CDR3 coding sequence is TGTGCCACCAGTGACCCCGGGACAGGGAATCAGCCCCAGCATTTT. This sequence encodes CATSDPGTGNQPQHF.

This clonotype occurred a few times. This chain joins TRBV12-3 or TRBV12-4 and TRBJ2-2, with 7 nucleotides matching TRBD1. The J segment lost 3 bases and the V segment lost 7 bases, leaving 8 bases of the junction unmatched. The CDR3 spans 15 residues. In DNA, the CDR3 is TGTGCCAGCACCCCAGCAGGGGGTTACACCGGGGAGCTGTTTTTT. Protein sequence: CASTPAGGYTGELFF.

The V and J genes are TRBV9 and TRBJ2-7; 8 bases match TRBD2. The V and J ends lost 0 bases and 3 bases, in that order; junction bases with no gene match: 5. Germline CDR1 and CDR2: SGDLS and YYNGEE. This CDR3 is 15 amino acids long. The DNA of the CDR3 is TGTGCCAGCAGCGTAGATTCTAGCGGGCGCTACGAGCAGTACTTC. As protein: CASSVDSSGRYEQYF.

The rearrangement uses TRBV5-5 and TRBJ1-3, with unresolved D. The length of the CDR3 is 14 residues. V lost 0 bases and J 1 base, leaving 5 bases between the germline ends. The germline CDR1 and CDR2 sequences are SGHKS and YYEKEE (reference sequence). The CDR3 here is CASSLEVSGNTIYF. In DNA form, the CDR3 reads TGTGCCAGCAGCTTGGAGGTATCTGGAAACACCATATATTTT.

This clonotype has more than one count but fewer than ten. The chain has TRBV3-1 and TRBJ2-7; a weak D match, TRBD2 (6 bases). There are 13 residues in the CDR3. Germline V gene data show CDR1 as LGHDT and CDR2 as YNNKEL (reference sequence). Trimming cost V 5 bases and J 3 bases, with 11 bases left between them. The CDR3 sequence is CASSEGLFYEQYF. The CDR3 nucleotides are TGTGCCAGCAGCGAGGGACTTTTCTACGAGCAGTACTTC.

This clonotype was recorded only once. A read error may produce the germline difference seen at one junction end. The V gene is TRBV7-9, the J gene TRBJ2-1; 8 bases are shared with TRBD2. The CDR3 covers 14 residues. Germline V lookup: CDR1 SEHNR, CDR2 FQNEAQ (reference sequence). CDR3 sequence reads: CAISLAGWTNEQFF. CDR3 sequence (DNA): TGTGCCATCAGCTTAGCGGGGTGGACCAATGAGCAGTTCTTC.

This clonotype was counted many times. The chain combines TRBV29-1 with TRBJ2-1, with 7 bases matching TRBD2. The V gene's germline CDR1 is SQVTM and CDR2 ANQGSEA. The CDR3 extends over 13 amino acids. V lost 6 bases and J lost 7; bases outside the gene matches: 9. The CDR3 DNA reads as TGCAGCGTGGAGCGGGGTGTTGATAATGAGCAGTTCTTC. Translating gives CSVERGVDNEQFF.

CDR3 residues: CSAIGRRQTGANVLTF. The DNA of the CDR3 is TGCAGTGCTATCGGCAGGAGACAGACTGGGGCCAACGTCCTGACTTTC. The chain combines TRBV20-1 with TRBJ2-6, with D maybe TRBD1 (5 bases). There are 16 residues in the CDR3. V was pared by 4 bases and J by 2 bases, with 15 bases between. Germline assignment: CDR1 DFQATT and CDR2 SNEGSKA (reference sequence).

The rearrangement uses TRBV23-1 and TRBJ2-2; D is possibly TRBD1 or TRBD2 (5 bases each). TRBV23-1 is an ORF; its function is uncertain. CDR3 length: 13 amino acids. The germline V and J ends were trimmed by 6 bases and 3 bases, with 8 bases remaining between them. The CDR3: CASRQGDTGELFF. CDR3 nucleotide sequence: TGCGCCAGCAGGCAGGGAGACACCGGGGAGCTGTTTTTT.

The chain joins TRBV2 to TRBJ2-1; 8 bases map to TRBD2. Trimming at V came to 4 bases and at J to 8 bases, leaving 13 bases not matched to a gene. Germline V gene data show CDR1 as SNHLY and CDR2 as FYNNEI. The CDR3 loop spans 16 amino acids. The DNA for the CDR3 is TGTGCCAGCAGTGTACAGGGCGGGGGGCCGGTGGATGAGCAGTTCTTC. This sequence encodes CASSVQGGGPVDEQFF.